The 32 T cell receptor beta chains listed next were all sequenced from one sample in a study of siplizumab effects on memory and regulatory T cells. Produced via immunoSEQ multiplex PCR; TCRdb's table is partial and in-frame only. The table lists some 99,000 clones, about 91% of them singletons, with 0.65% to 0.9% in the top ten. Sequencing used Tregs sorted from blood. Every receptor here comes from a human donor in good health.

J is TRBJ2-2 and V is TRBV6-4, with 7 bases identical to TRBD1. Trimming at V came to 7 bases and at J to 4 bases, leaving 12 bases not matched to a gene. The CDR3 loop spans 16 amino acids. Germline lookup yields CDR1 MRHNA and CDR2 SNTAGT. This chain's CDR3 is CASNLYRGIFTGELFF. Here the CDR3 DNA reads TGTGCCAGCAATCTTTACAGGGGAATTTTCACCGGGGAGCTGTTTTTT.

V and J are TRBV4-1 and TRBJ2-7; D might be TRBD1 or TRBD2, each matching 5 bases. V was shortened by 3 bases and J by 1 base, with 13 bases between the two germline ends. The CDR3 runs 15 residues. Germline CDR1 and CDR2: MGHRA and YSYEKL. For the CDR3, the DNA is TGCGCCAGCAGCCAGACCGGGACCAGGTCCTACGAGCAGTACTTC. Its protein product is CASSQTGTRSYEQYF.

The rearrangement joins TRBV6-6 to TRBJ1-2, with TRBD1 matching 7 bases. Looked up from germline, CDR1 is MNHNY and CDR2 is SVGAGI (reference sequence). The CDR3 extends over 13 amino acids. Trimming at V came to 5 bases and at J to 6 bases, leaving 6 bases not matched to a gene. The CDR3 DNA sequence: TGTGCCAGCAGTCTAGGGACAGTCCATGGCTACACCTTC. Protein product: CASSLGTVHGYTF.

V gene TRBV5-1 combines with J gene TRBJ2-1; 10 nucleotides agree with TRBD2. V gave up 3 bases and J gave up 2 bases; unmatched junction bases: 2. The CDR3 runs 15 residues. Germline-derived CDR1 and CDR2 are SGHRS and YFSETQ. For the CDR3, the DNA is TGCGCCAGCAGCTCTAGCGGGGGACCCTACAATGAGCAGTTCTTC. Protein: CASSSSGGPYNEQFF. Full variable domain (missing parts from reference TRBV5-1 and TRBJ2-1): KAGVTQTPRYLIKTRGQQVTLSCSPISGHRSVSWYQQTPGQGLQFLFEYFSETQRNKGNFPGRFSGRQFSNSRSEMNVSTLELGDSALYLCASSSSGGPYNEQFFGPGTRLTVL.

In its sample, this clone was seen a few times. This chain links TRBV29-1 with TRBJ1-1; 7 bases map to TRBD1. Germline CDR1 and CDR2: SQVTM and ANQGSEA. This CDR3 is built from 13 residues. Trimming removed 7 bases from V and 3 bases from J; junction bases left unmatched: 8. DNA for the CDR3: TGCAGCGCCGAGGTCGGACAGGACACTGAAGCTTTCTTT. It specifies CSAEVGQDTEAFF.

The V and J genes are TRBV7-8 and TRBJ2-2; perhaps TRBD1 as D (5 bases). Germline lookup yields CDR1 SGHVS and CDR2 FQNEAQ. The V end was cut by 6 bases, the J end by 1 base, with 9 bases between. The CDR3 has 14 residues. The CDR3 here is CASRPTGNTGELFF. The CDR3 DNA reads as TGTGCCAGCAGGCCTACAGGGAACACCGGGGAGCTGTTTTTT. The entire variable domain, with the rest obtained from reference TRBV7-8 and TRBJ2-2, is as follows: GAGVSQSPRYKVAKRGQDVALRCDPISGHVSLFWYQQALGQGPEFLTYFQNEAQLDKSGLPSDRFFAERPEGSVSTLKIQRTQQEDSAVYLCASRPTGNTGELFFGEGSRLTVL.

V and J are TRBV10-3 and TRBJ1-2; weak D call: TRBD1 (5 bases). CDR1 ENHRY and CDR2 SYGVKD come from the germline V gene. V lost 5 bases and J lost 4, with 11 bases in between. The CDR3 is 13 residues long. The chain's CDR3 is CAISRGPIYGYTF. CDR3 DNA sequence: TGTGCCATCAGTCGGGGACCTATCTATGGCTACACCTTC.

The rearrangement links TRBV11-1 to TRBJ2-1; TRBD1 matches 8 bases. V trimming: 2 bases; J trimming: 3 bases; junction bases outside the gene matches: 6. CDR1 and CDR2 (germline): SGHAT, FQDESV (reference sequence). This CDR3 is 16 amino acids long. CDR3 DNA sequence: TGTGCCAGCAGCTTACTCTTACAGGGGGGCTACAATGAGCAGTTCTTC. It is translated as CASSLLLQGGYNEQFF.

V is TRBV7-2 and J is TRBJ2-7; no clear D gene. Trimming left V 4 bases short and J 3 bases short, with 4 bases between. The CDR3 sequence is 11 residues long. Germline V lookup: CDR1 SGHTA, CDR2 FQGNSA. The CDR3 sequence: CASSSYYEQYF. Written as DNA, the CDR3 is TGTGCCAGCAGCTCGTACTACGAGCAGTACTTC.

The chain has TRBV7-9 and TRBJ1-2; D is unclear. Trimming took off 0 bases at V and 7 bases at J, with 15 bases between the two ends. This CDR3 has 15 residues. Germline CDR1 SEHNR, CDR2 FQNEAQ (reference sequence). The DNA for the CDR3 is TGTGCCAGCAGCTTAGCAAGGGTTTGGTATGTTGGCTACACCTTC. Protein sequence: CASSLARVWYVGYTF.

V and J are TRBV5-1 and TRBJ1-2, with a tentative D call TRBD1 (5 bases). Trimming removed 2 bases from V and 0 bases from J, with 8 bases in between. In germline, CDR1 is SGHRS, CDR2 YFSETQ. The CDR3 consists of 14 residues. The CDR3 nucleotides read TGCGCCAGCAGCTTAGACAGTTCTAACTATGGCTACACCTTC. Translation gives CASSLDSSNYGYTF.

V and J are TRBV5-6 and TRBJ2-3, with a weak D call TRBD2 (6 bases). CDR3 length: 15 amino acids. Trimming took off 0 bases at V and 2 bases at J, with 10 bases between the two ends. The germline V gene encodes CDR1 SGHDT and CDR2 YYEEEE. The CDR3 DNA reads TGTGCCAGCAGCTTGGCCGGGAGCTACACAGATACGCAGTATTTT. This sequence encodes CASSLAGSYTDTQYF.

The chain is built from TRBV4-1 and TRBJ2-3; no reliable D call. Germline-derived CDR1 and CDR2 are MGHRA and YSYEKL. CDR3 size: 15 residues. Trimming pared 1 base from V and 6 bases from J, leaving 14 bases between. The DNA for the CDR3 is TGCGCCAGCAGCCAAGGATTGTATAAAACTGATACGCAGTATTTT. Its translation: CASSQGLYKTDTQYF.

The V and J genes are TRBV6-6 and TRBJ1-2; TRBD1 matches 9 bases. This CDR3 has 16 residues. After removal of 1 base from V and 2 bases from J, the junction contained 5 bases not matched to a gene. Germline V gives CDR1 MNHNY, CDR2 SVGAGI (reference sequence). CDR3 protein: CASSYFRDRANYGYTF. The CDR3 coding sequence is TGTGCCAGCAGTTACTTCCGGGACAGGGCAAACTATGGCTACACCTTC.

The count of this clone is one. The genes are TRBV6-5 and TRBJ2-5, with D possibly being TRBD1 (5 bases). V was shortened by 5 bases and J by 2 bases, with 15 bases between the two germline ends. This CDR3 spans 15 amino acids. CDR1 and CDR2 from the germline V gene are MNHEY and SVGAGI. In DNA, the CDR3 is TGTGCCAGCAGTACCCTCGGAAGGGGACAAGAGACCCAGTACTTC. Protein product: CASSTLGRGQETQYF.

The rearrangement links TRBV5-1 to TRBJ1-1, with D maybe TRBD1 (6 bases). Trimming shortened V by 4 bases and J by 1 base, and 17 bases separated the two germline ends. Germline CDR1 and CDR2: SGHRS and YFSETQ. The CDR3 loop spans 16 amino acids. Written as DNA, the CDR3 is TGCGCCAGCAGCCTAAAATTGGACAGTTCGAACACTGAAGCTTTCTTT. Amino acid sequence: CASSLKLDSSNTEAFF.

This chain joins TRBV5-5 and TRBJ1-5; D is possibly TRBD1 (5 bases). Germline CDR1 SGHKS, CDR2 YYEKEE (reference sequence). This CDR3 comprises 15 residues. V dropped 2 bases and J dropped 2 bases, with 11 bases sitting between them. The CDR3, as DNA: TGTGCCAGCAGCTTTGGCAGGGAACGCAATCAGCCCCAGCATTTT. Its translation: CASSFGRERNQPQHF.

The chain combines TRBV2 with TRBJ1-6; a possible D gene is TRBD1 (5 bases). The CDR3 runs 13 residues. V was pared by 8 bases and J by 7 bases, with 12 bases between. The germline V gene encodes CDR1 SNHLY and CDR2 FYNNEI. In nucleotides, the CDR3 is TGTGCCAGCTCTTGGGACTTGAATTCACCCCTCCACTTT. Translating it yields CASSWDLNSPLHF. Using reference TRBV2 and TRBJ1-6 for the parts outside the CDR3, the full variable domain is EPEVTQTPSHQVTQMGQEVILRCVPISNHLYFYWYRQILGQKVEFLVSFYNNEISEKSEIFDDQFSVERPDGSNFTLKIRSTKLEDSAMYFCASSWDLNSPLHFGNGTRLTVT.

The V gene is TRBV25-1, the J gene TRBJ2-3; D is unresolved. Trimming removed 10 bases from V and 2 bases from J, with 22 bases in between. From germline, CDR1 is MGHDK and CDR2 SYGVNS. The CDR3 is made up of 16 amino acids. The DNA for the CDR3 is TGTGCCAACCCCGAGAGGTGGCGACCCAACACAGATACGCAGTATTTT. Encoded protein: CANPERWRPNTDTQYF. Together with reference TRBV25-1 and TRBJ2-3, the CDR3 gives the full variable domain: EADIYQTPRYLVIGTGKKITLECSQTMGHDKMYWYQQDPGMELHLIHYSYGVNSTEKGDLSSESTVSRIRTEHFPLTLESARPSHTSQYLCANPERWRPNTDTQYFGPGTRLTVL.

The rearrangement joins TRBV7-6 to TRBJ1-1; D gene uncertain. The V gene's germline CDR1 is SGHVS and CDR2 FNYEAQ. This CDR3 has 14 amino acids. Trimming cost V 1 base and J 1 base, with 7 bases left between them. The DNA of the CDR3 is TGTGCCAGCAGCTTAGGACGGCCGAACACTGAAGCTTTCTTT. It is translated as CASSLGRPNTEAFF.

This chain connects TRBV19 to TRBJ2-5; 8 bases are shared with TRBD2. Germline assignment: CDR1 LNHDA and CDR2 SQIVND (reference sequence). There are 15 residues in the CDR3. Trimming cost V 3 bases and J 4 bases; bases outside gene matches: 7. CDR3 region: CASSIVGTRIETQYF. CDR3 nucleotide sequence: TGTGCCAGTAGTATTGTCGGGACTAGAATAGAGACCCAGTACTTC.

V usage is TRBV18 and J usage is TRBJ1-2; TRBD1 might be the D (5 bases). The length of the CDR3 is 14 residues. Germline V CDR1 and CDR2: KGHSH, LQKENI. Trimming removed 2 bases from V and 4 bases from J, with 11 bases in between. The CDR3 loop reads CASSPDQGFYGYTF. As DNA, the CDR3 is TGTGCCAGCTCACCAGATCAGGGTTTCTATGGCTACACCTTC.

The rearrangement links TRBV5-1 to TRBJ2-1; D perhaps matches TRBD2 (5 bases). The length of the CDR3 is 12 residues. Per germline, CDR1 SGHRS and CDR2 YFSETQ. Trimming removed 1 base at V and 8 bases at J, with 7 bases between. DNA for the CDR3: TGCGCCAGCAGCTTGTTGAGGGATGAGCAGTTCTTC. It codes for CASSLLRDEQFF.

This clone occurred once. The chain carries TRBV2 and TRBJ1-5; tentatively, D is TRBD1 (6 bases). Germline CDR1 and CDR2: SNHLY and FYNNEI. There are 13 residues in the CDR3. Trimming took 4 bases from V and 6 from J, leaving 10 bases between them. CDR3 in DNA: TGTGCCAGCAGTGGATCCAGGGGTCAGCCCCAGCATTTT. This codes for CASSGSRGQPQHF.

The chain joins TRBV11-1 to TRBJ2-1; no clear D. The CDR3 covers 13 residues. Germline V CDR1 and CDR2: SGHAT, FQDESV (reference sequence). The V end was cut by 0 bases, the J end by 7 bases, with 7 bases between. CDR3 region: CASSLALVNEQFF. The CDR3 DNA follows: TGTGCCAGCAGCTTAGCTTTAGTGAATGAGCAGTTCTTC.

The genes are TRBV7-2 and TRBJ2-5, with TRBD2 identical over 10 bases. J was trimmed by 5 bases and V by 5 bases; bases with no gene match: 14. Germline assignment: CDR1 SGHTA and CDR2 FQGNSA. The CDR3 is 17 residues long. CDR3 sequence: CASSRMEPGLALETQYF. The DNA for the CDR3 is TGTGCCAGCAGCAGAATGGAGCCGGGACTAGCGTTGGAGACCCAGTACTTC.

The CDR3 sequence: CASRSRTPTYEQYF. DNA for the CDR3: TGTGCCAGCCGGAGCAGGACACCCACCTACGAGCAGTACTTC. The chain recombines TRBV6-6 with TRBJ2-7, with a tentative D call TRBD1 (5 bases). The CDR3 runs 14 residues. With 8 bases removed from V and 2 bases from J, the gap between germline ends came to 16 bases. Germline V gene sequence: CDR1 MNHNY, CDR2 SVGAGI (reference sequence).

The V call is TRBV11-2, the J call TRBJ1-1; the D gene is possibly TRBD1 (6 bases). Trimming shortened V by 2 bases and J by 1 base, and 14 bases separated the two germline ends. The CDR3 covers 16 residues. The V gene's germline CDR1 is SGHAT and CDR2 FQNNGV. Written as DNA, the CDR3 is TGTGCCAGCAGCTTACCAACCGGGACACGGAACACTGAAGCTTTCTTT. Its protein product is CASSLPTGTRNTEAFF.

This chain connects TRBV11-3 to TRBJ2-3; D possibly corresponds to TRBD1 (6 bases). Per the germline V gene, CDR1 is SGHNT and CDR2 is YENEEA. CDR3 length: 14 residues. The V end lost 5 bases, the J end lost 2 bases, and 11 bases lay between the germline ends. CDR3 protein: CASSLGQHTDTQYF. DNA of the CDR3: TGTGCCAGCAGCCTAGGACAGCACACAGATACGCAGTATTTT. Full variable domain (rest looked up from reference TRBV11-3 and TRBJ2-3): EAGVVQSPRYKIIEKKQPVAFWCNPISGHNTLYWYLQNLGQGPELLIRYENEEAVDDSQLPKDRFSAERLKGVDSTLKIQPAELGDSAVYLCASSLGQHTDTQYFGPGTRLTVL.

This clone has just a few counts. The chain uses TRBV6-6 and TRBJ2-3; D may be TRBD1 (6 bases). This CDR3 comprises 13 residues. Germline assignment: CDR1 MNHNY and CDR2 SVGAGI (reference sequence). Trimming took off 5 bases at V and 6 bases at J, with 12 bases between the two ends. The CDR3 loop reads CASSGGGQDTQYF. The DNA of the CDR3 is TGTGCCAGCAGTGGGGGCGGTCAGGATACGCAGTATTTT.

The rearrangement uses TRBV11-2 and TRBJ1-1, with D possibly TRBD1 on 6 matching bases. CDR1 is SGHAT, CDR2 FQNNGV, per germline. The CDR3 is 15 residues long. V lost 7 bases and J lost 4, with 19 bases in between. The CDR3 DNA reads as TGTGCCAGCACCACTCAGGGGCGCTACGGCACTGAAGCTTTCTTT. The encoded protein is CASTTQGRYGTEAFF. Full variable domain (remainder filled in from reference TRBV11-2 and TRBJ1-1): EAGVAQSPRYKIIEKRQSVAFWCNPISGHATLYWYQQILGQGPKLLIQFQNNGVVDDSQLPKDRFSAERLKGVDSTLKIQPAKLEDSAVYLCASTTQGRYGTEAFFGQGTRLTVV.

The chain recombines TRBV7-8 with TRBJ2-7, with D perhaps given as TRBD1 or TRBD2 (5 bases each). Germline V lookup: CDR1 SGHVS, CDR2 FQNEAQ. The V and J ends lost 5 bases and 1 base respectively, with 9 bases between them. The CDR3 sequence is 13 residues long. The CDR3 here is CASSRDGSYEQYF. CDR3 nucleotide sequence: TGTGCCAGCAGCCGGGACGGGTCCTACGAGCAGTACTTC.